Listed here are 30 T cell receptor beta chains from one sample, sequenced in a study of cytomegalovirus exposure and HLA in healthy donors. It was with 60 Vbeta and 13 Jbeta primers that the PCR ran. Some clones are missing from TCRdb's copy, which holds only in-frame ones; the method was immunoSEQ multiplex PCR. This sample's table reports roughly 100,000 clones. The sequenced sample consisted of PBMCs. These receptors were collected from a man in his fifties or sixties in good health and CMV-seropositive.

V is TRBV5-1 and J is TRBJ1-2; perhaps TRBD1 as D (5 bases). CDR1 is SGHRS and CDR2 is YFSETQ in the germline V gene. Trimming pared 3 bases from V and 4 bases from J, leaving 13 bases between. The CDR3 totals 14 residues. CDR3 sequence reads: CASSWGPTSYGYTF. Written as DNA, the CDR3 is TGCGCCAGCAGCTGGGGCCCGACTTCCTATGGCTACACCTTC.

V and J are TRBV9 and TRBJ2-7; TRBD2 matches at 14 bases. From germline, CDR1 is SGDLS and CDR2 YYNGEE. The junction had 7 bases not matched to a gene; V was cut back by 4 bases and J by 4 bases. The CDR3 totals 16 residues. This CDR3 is CASSPSGTSGRYEQYF. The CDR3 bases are TGTGCCAGCAGCCCCTCCGGGACTAGCGGGAGATACGAGCAGTACTTC.

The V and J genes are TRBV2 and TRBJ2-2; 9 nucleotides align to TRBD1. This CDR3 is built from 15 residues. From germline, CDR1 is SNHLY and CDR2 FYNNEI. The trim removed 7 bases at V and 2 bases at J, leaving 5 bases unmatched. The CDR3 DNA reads TGTGCCAGCACTATGGGACAGGGAAACACCGGGGAGCTGTTTTTT. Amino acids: CASTMGQGNTGELFF. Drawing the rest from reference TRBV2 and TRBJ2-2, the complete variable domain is EPEVTQTPSHQVTQMGQEVILRCVPISNHLYFYWYRQILGQKVEFLVSFYNNEISEKSEIFDDQFSVERPDGSNFTLKIRSTKLEDSAMYFCASTMGQGNTGELFFGEGSRLTVL.

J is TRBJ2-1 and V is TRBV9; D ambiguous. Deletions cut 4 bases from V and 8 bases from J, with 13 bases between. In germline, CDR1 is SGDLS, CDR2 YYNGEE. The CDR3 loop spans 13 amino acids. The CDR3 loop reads CASSPSGQHEQFF. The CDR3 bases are TGTGCCAGCAGCCCCTCTGGGCAGCATGAGCAGTTCTTC.

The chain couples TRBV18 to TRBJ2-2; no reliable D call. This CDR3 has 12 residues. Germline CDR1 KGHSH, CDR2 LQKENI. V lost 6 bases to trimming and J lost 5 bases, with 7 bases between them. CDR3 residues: CASSPETGELFF. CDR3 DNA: TGTGCCAGCTCTCCCGAGACCGGGGAGCTGTTTTTT.

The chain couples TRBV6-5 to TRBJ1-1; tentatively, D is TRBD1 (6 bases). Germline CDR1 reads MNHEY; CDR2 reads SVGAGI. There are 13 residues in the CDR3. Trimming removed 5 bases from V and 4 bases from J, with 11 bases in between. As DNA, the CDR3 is TGTGCCAGCAGTAAGGGGGGGGGCACTGAAGCTTTCTTT. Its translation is CASSKGGGTEAFF.

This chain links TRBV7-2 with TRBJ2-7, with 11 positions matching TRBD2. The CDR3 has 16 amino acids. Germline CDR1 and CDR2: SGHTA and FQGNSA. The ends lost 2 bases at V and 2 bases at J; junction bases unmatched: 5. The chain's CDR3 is CASSLSGTSGAYEQYF. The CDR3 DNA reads TGTGCCAGCAGCTTATCTGGGACTAGCGGCGCCTACGAGCAGTACTTC.

The CDR3 protein is CASSYNSYEQYV. The CDR3 coding sequence is TGTGCCAGCAGCTATAACAGCTACGAGCAGTACGTC. The chain has TRBV13 and TRBJ2-7; D is unclear. CDR1 is PRHDT, CDR2 FYEKMQ, per germline (reference sequence). This CDR3 contains 12 residues. The V end was cut by 4 bases, the J end by 3 bases, with 7 bases between.

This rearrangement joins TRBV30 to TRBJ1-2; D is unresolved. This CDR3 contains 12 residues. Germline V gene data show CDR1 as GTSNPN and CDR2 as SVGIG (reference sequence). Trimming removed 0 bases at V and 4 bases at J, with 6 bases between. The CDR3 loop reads CAWSVTSYGYTF. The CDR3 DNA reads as TGTGCCTGGAGTGTAACCAGCTATGGCTACACCTTC.

CDR3 residues: CSVVEESPDTQYF. CDR3 sequence (DNA): TGCAGCGTTGTTGAGGAGTCCCCAGATACGCAGTATTTT. V and J are TRBV29-1 and TRBJ2-3; no definite D call. The germline CDR1 and CDR2 sequences are SQVTM and ANQGSEA. The length of the CDR3 is 13 residues. The V and J ends lost 4 bases and 4 bases respectively, with 12 bases between them.

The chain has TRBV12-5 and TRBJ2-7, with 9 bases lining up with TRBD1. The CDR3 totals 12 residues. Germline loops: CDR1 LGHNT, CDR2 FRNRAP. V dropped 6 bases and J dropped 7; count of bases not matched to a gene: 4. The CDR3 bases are TGTGCTAGTGGCGGACAGGGGATAGAGCAGTACTTC. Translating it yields CASGGQGIEQYF.

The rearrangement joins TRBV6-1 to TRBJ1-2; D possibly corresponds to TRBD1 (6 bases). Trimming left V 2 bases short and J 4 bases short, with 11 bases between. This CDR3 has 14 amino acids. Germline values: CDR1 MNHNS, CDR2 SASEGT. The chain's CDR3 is CASSEQGTIYGYTF. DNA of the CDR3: TGTGCCAGCAGTGAACAGGGGACTATCTATGGCTACACCTTC.

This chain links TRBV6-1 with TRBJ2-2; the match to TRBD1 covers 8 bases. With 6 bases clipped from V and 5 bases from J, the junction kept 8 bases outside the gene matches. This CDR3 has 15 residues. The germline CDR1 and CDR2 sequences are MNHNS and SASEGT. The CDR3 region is CASSQQGVQTGELFF. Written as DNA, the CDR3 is TGTGCCAGCAGCCAACAGGGGGTACAGACCGGGGAGCTGTTTTTT.

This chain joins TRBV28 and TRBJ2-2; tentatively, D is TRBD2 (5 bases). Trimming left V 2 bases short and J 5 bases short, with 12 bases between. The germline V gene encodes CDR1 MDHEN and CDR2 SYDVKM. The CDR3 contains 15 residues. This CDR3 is CASSLASGRTGELFF. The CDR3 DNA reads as TGTGCCAGCAGTTTAGCGAGCGGAAGAACCGGGGAGCTGTTTTTT.

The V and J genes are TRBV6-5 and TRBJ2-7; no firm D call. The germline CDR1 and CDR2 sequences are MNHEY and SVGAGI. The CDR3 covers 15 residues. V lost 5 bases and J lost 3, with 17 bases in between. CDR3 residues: CASSLTSSVVYEQYF. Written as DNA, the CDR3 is TGTGCCAGCAGTCTTACGTCGTCGGTAGTCTACGAGCAGTACTTC.

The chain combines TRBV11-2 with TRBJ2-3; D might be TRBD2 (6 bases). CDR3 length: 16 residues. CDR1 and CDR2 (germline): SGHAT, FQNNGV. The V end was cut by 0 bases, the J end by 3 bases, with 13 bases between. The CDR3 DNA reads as TGTGCCAGCAGCTTAGATGGAGGGGCGAGGACAGATACGCAGTATTTT. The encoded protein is CASSLDGGARTDTQYF. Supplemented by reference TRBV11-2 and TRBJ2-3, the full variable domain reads EAGVAQSPRYKIIEKRQSVAFWCNPISGHATLYWYQQILGQGPKLLIQFQNNGVVDDSQLPKDRFSAERLKGVDSTLKIQPAKLEDSAVYLCASSLDGGARTDTQYFGPGTRLTVL.

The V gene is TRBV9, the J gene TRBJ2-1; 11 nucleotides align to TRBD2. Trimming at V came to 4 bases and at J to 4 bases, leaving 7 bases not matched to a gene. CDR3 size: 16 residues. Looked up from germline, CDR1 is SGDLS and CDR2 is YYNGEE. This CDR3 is CASSSQGLAAYNEQFF. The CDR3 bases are TGTGCCAGCAGCTCACAGGGACTAGCGGCTTACAATGAGCAGTTCTTC. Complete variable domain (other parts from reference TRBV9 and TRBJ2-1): DSGVTQTPKHLITATGQRVTLRCSPRSGDLSVYWYQQSLDQGLQFLIQYYNGEERAKGNILERFSAQQFPDLHSELNLSSLELGDSALYFCASSSQGLAAYNEQFFGPGTRLTVL.

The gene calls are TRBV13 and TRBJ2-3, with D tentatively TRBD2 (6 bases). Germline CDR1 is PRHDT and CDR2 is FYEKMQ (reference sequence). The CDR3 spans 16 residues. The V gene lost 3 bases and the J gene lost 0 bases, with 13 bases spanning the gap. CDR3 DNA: TGTGCCAGCAGCTTTGGCGGGACCCCTAGCACAGATACGCAGTATTTT. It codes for CASSFGGTPSTDTQYF.

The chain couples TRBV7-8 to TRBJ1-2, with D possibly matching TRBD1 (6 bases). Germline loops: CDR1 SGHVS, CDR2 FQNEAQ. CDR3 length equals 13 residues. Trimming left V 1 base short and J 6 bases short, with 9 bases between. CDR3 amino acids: CASSLVGGDGYTF. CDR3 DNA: TGTGCCAGCAGCTTAGTAGGGGGGGATGGCTACACCTTC. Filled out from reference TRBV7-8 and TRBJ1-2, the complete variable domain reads GAGVSQSPRYKVAKRGQDVALRCDPISGHVSLFWYQQALGQGPEFLTYFQNEAQLDKSGLPSDRFFAERPEGSVSTLKIQRTQQEDSAVYLCASSLVGGDGYTFGSGTRLTVV.

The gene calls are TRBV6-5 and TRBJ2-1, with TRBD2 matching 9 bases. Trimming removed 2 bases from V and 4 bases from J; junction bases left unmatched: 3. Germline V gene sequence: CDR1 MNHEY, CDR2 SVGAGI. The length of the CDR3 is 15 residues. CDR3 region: CASSYVAGVYNEQFF. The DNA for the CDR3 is TGTGCCAGCAGTTACGTAGCGGGAGTGTACAATGAGCAGTTCTTC.

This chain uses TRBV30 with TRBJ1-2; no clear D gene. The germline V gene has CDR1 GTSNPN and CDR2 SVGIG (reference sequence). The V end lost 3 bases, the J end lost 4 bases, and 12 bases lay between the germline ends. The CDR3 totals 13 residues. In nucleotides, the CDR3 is TGTGCCTGGAGCCCACTATTCCCCTATGGCTACACCTTC. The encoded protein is CAWSPLFPYGYTF.

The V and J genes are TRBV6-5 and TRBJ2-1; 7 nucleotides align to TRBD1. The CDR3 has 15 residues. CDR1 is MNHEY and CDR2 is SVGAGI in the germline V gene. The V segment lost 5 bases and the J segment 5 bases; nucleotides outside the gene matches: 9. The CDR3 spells CASSPDNQGDNEQFF. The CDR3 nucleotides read TGTGCCAGCAGTCCGGACAATCAGGGGGACAATGAGCAGTTCTTC.

CDR3: CATTQRESFNEQFF. The CDR3 coding sequence is TGTGCCACCACTCAGCGGGAGTCGTTCAATGAGCAGTTCTTC. The chain has TRBV10-3 and TRBJ2-1; 8 nucleotides match TRBD2. This CDR3 region has 14 residues. The ends lost 10 bases at V and 6 bases at J; junction bases unmatched: 11. Germline CDR1 and CDR2: ENHRY and SYGVKD.

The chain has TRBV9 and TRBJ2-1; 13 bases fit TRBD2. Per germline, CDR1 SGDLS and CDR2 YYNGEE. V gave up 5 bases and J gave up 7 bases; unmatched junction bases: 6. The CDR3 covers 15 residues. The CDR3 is CASSFGLAGENEQFF. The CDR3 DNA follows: TGTGCCAGCAGTTTCGGACTAGCGGGAGAAAATGAGCAGTTCTTC.

CDR3 coding DNA: TGTGCCAGCAGTTATCAGGGGGCGAGTACCGGGGAGCTGTTTTTT. It yields the protein CASSYQGASTGELFF. The V and J genes are TRBV6-5 and TRBJ2-2; 8 bases fit TRBD1. The CDR3 has 15 residues. After removal of 3 bases from V and 5 bases from J, the junction contained 5 bases not matched to a gene. Germline values: CDR1 MNHEY, CDR2 SVGAGI.

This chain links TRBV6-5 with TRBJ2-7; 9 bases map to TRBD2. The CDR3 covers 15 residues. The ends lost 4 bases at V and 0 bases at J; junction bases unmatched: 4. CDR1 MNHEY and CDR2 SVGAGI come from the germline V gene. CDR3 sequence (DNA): TGTGCCAGCAGTTCCGCGGGGGGGCTCTCCTACGAGCAGTACTTC. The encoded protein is CASSSAGGLSYEQYF.

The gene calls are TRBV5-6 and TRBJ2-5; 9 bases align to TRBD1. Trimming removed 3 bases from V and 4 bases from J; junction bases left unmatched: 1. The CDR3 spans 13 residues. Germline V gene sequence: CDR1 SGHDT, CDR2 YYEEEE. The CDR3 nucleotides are TGTGCCAGCAGCTGGGGACAGGGAGAGACCCAGTACTTC. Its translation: CASSWGQGETQYF. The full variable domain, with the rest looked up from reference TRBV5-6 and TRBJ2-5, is DAGVTQSPTHLIKTRGQQVTLRCSPKSGHDTVSWYQQALGQGPQFIFQYYEEEERQRGNFPDRFSGHQFPNYSSELNVNALLLGDSALYLCASSWGQGETQYFGPGTRLLVL.

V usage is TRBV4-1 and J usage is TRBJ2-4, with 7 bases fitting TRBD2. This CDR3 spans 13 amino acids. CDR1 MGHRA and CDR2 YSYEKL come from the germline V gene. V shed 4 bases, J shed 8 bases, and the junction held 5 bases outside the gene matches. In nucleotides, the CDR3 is TGCGCCAGCAGCCCCAGGACTAGACACATTCAGTACTTC. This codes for CASSPRTRHIQYF.

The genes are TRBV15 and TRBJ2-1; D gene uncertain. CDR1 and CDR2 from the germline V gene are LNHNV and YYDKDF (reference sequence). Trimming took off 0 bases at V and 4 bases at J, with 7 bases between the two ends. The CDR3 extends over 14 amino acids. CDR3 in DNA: TGTGCCACCAGCAGAGATTTCAGTTACAATGAGCAGTTCTTC. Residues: CATSRDFSYNEQFF.

The CDR3 coding sequence is TGTGCCAGCAGCGCTTGGGGACAGGACAATGAGCAGTTCTTC. Encoded protein: CASSAWGQDNEQFF. The chain has TRBV7-6 and TRBJ2-1, with 8 bases fitting TRBD1. In germline, CDR1 is SGHVS, CDR2 FNYEAQ. The CDR3 extends over 14 amino acids. Unmatched junction bases numbered 5, after V lost 5 bases and J lost 5 bases.